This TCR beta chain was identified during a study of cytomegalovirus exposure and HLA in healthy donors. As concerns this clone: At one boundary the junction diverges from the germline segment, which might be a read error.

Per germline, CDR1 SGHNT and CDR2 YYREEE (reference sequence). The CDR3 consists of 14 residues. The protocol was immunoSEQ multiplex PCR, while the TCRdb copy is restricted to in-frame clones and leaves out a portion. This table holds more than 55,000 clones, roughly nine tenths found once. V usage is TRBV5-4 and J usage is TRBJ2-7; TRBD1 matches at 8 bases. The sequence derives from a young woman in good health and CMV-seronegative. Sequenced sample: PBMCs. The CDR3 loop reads CTSSLYGQGDEQYF. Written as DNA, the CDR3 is TGTACCAGCAGCTTGTATGGACAGGGCGACGAGCAGTACTTC.